The rows below give T cell receptor beta chains drawn from one sample of a study of CD8 T cells in ankylosing spondylitis. MiXCR, run by TCRdb on the 5' RACE reads, gives a single entry per CDR3 protein. The sample lists about 800,000 distinct CDR3 sequences, about 11% occurring once. Sequenced input: blood, either unsorted or a sorted T cell fraction (not recorded which). These receptors were taken from a male donor with ankylosing spondylitis. Each CDR3 is given with its conserved first and last residue. Fields, in order: CDR3 protein, CDR3 DNA, V gene, clone size, D gene, J gene. The D gene is left open where the match is weak. Clone size is not always given. Where it is, it says once, few, many or a class for expanded clones.

CDR3aa: CASSSPDRAEQYF
CDR3nt: TGTGCCAGCAGCTCTCCCGACAGGGCCGAGCAGTACTTC
v_gene: TRBV5-6
abundance: many
d_gene: TRBD1
j_gene: TRBJ2-7

CDR3aa: CASSLGTGAKNIQYF
CDR3nt: TGTGCCAGCAGTTTAGGGACAGGAGCCAAAAACATTCAGTACTTC
v_gene: TRBV12-3/TRBV12-4
abundance: -
d_gene: TRBD1
j_gene: TRBJ2-4

CDR3aa: CASSQARGWGTDTQYF
CDR3nt: TGCGCCAGCAGCCAAGCTAGGGGTTGGGGCACAGATACGCAGTATTTT
v_gene: TRBV4-3
abundance: few
d_gene: -
j_gene: TRBJ2-3

CDR3aa: CASSQDGSPNTEAFF
CDR3nt: TGTGCCAGCAGCCAAGATGGCAGCCCGAACACTGAAGCTTTCTTT
v_gene: TRBV4-2
abundance: few
d_gene: -
j_gene: TRBJ1-1

CDR3aa: CSAGTSGSDTQYF
CDR3nt: TGCAGTGCTGGGACTAGCGGGAGTGATACGCAGTATTTT
v_gene: TRBV20-1
abundance: many
d_gene: TRBD2
j_gene: TRBJ2-3

CDR3aa: CASSLGDLNSYEQYF
CDR3nt: TGCGCCAGCAGCTTGGGAGACCTTAACTCCTACGAGCAGTACTTC
v_gene: TRBV5-1
abundance: few
d_gene: -
j_gene: TRBJ2-7

CDR3aa: CASSSPRDRDRYEQYF
CDR3nt: TGTGCCAGCAGCTCCCCGCGGGACAGGGATCGCTACGAGCAGTACTTC
v_gene: TRBV7-6
abundance: -
d_gene: TRBD1
j_gene: TRBJ2-7

CDR3aa: CASKPGPYGYTF
CDR3nt: TGTGCCAGCAAACCAGGCCCCTATGGCTACACCTTC
v_gene: TRBV12-3/TRBV12-4
abundance: few
d_gene: -
j_gene: TRBJ1-2

CDR3aa: CASPPGDGSYEQYF
CDR3nt: TGTGCCAGTCCCCCCGGGGACGGGAGCTACGAGCAGTACTTC
v_gene: TRBV28
abundance: -
d_gene: -
j_gene: TRBJ2-7

CDR3aa: CASRGLAHQETQYF
CDR3nt: TGTGCCAGCCGGGGACTAGCGCACCAAGAGACCCAGTACTTC
v_gene: TRBV6-2/TRBV6-3
abundance: -
d_gene: TRBD2
j_gene: TRBJ2-5

CDR3aa: CAISESRVTYEQYF
CDR3nt: TGTGCCATCAGTGAGTCGAGGGTAACCTACGAGCAGTACTTC
v_gene: TRBV10-3
abundance: once
d_gene: -
j_gene: TRBJ2-7

CDR3aa: CSATGGSFSYEQYF
CDR3nt: TGCAGTGCTACGGGGGGCTCCTTCTCCTACGAGCAGTACTTC
v_gene: TRBV20-1
abundance: -
d_gene: -
j_gene: TRBJ2-7